This passage covers 29 T cell receptor beta chains from one sample sequenced in a study of identical twins. MiXCR, run by TCRdb on the 5' RACE reads, gives a single entry per CDR3 protein. The data contain hundreds of thousands of distinct CDR3 sequences, under 9% of them seen just once; the ten biggest clones take up 0.98%. The data were also submitted as part of a second study, on yellow fever vaccine responses in identical twins.

The sequenced sample consisted of PBMCs. All receptors come from a woman under 30 in good health.

The chain is built from TRBV28 and TRBJ2-7; D is ambiguous. V was shortened by 4 bases and J by 9 bases, with 10 bases between the two germline ends. CDR3 length: 11 residues. The germline V gene has CDR1 MDHEN and CDR2 SYDVKM. The CDR3 reads CASSSPQWQYF. The CDR3 DNA is TGTGCCAGCAGTTCCCCCCAGTGGCAGTACTTC.

Only a few counts were recorded for this clonotype. The V gene is TRBV29-1, the J gene TRBJ1-3, with D unclear. The V and J ends lost 3 bases and 2 bases respectively, with 14 bases between them. The CDR3 has 15 amino acids. Germline values: CDR1 SQVTM, CDR2 ANQGSEA. CDR3 nucleotides: TGCAGCGTTGACACAGAGGGAACCCCTGGAAACACCATATATTTT. Translation: CSVDTEGTPGNTIYF.

This clonotype has a handful of counts. V usage is TRBV4-3 and J usage is TRBJ2-5, with a tentative D call TRBD1 (6 bases). Trimming cost V 0 bases and J 4 bases, with 12 bases left between them. The CDR3 runs 15 residues. Germline CDR1 reads LGHNA; CDR2 reads YSLEER. For the CDR3, the DNA is TGCGCCAGCAGCCAAGAGATTGGCAGGGGAGAGACCCAGTACTTC. Its translation: CASSQEIGRGETQYF.

This clonotype was seen more than once but under ten times. The rearrangement links TRBV29-1 to TRBJ2-3; TRBD1 might be the D (6 bases). Germline loops: CDR1 SQVTM, CDR2 ANQGSEA. Trimming left V 2 bases short and J 6 bases short, with 12 bases between. The CDR3 spans 13 residues. CDR3 nucleotides: TGCAGCGTTGAATGGGGGCCGGTGGATACGCAGTATTTT. Translated, it gives CSVEWGPVDTQYF.

The CDR3 here is CASSLERQGTGELFF. The DNA of the CDR3 is TGTGCCAGCAGCTTAGAGAGACAGGGGACCGGGGAGCTGTTTTTT. This chain uses TRBV7-9 with TRBJ2-2; 8 bases line up with TRBD1. Germline CDR1 reads SEHNR; CDR2 reads FQNEAQ (reference sequence). The ends lost 1 base at V and 5 bases at J; junction bases unmatched: 3. The CDR3 covers 15 residues.

This clonotype came up a few times. The chain joins TRBV20-1 to TRBJ2-2; no clear D gene. Deletions cut 3 bases from V and 4 bases from J, with 15 bases between. The CDR3 sequence is 15 residues long. Per germline, CDR1 DFQATT and CDR2 SNEGSKA (reference sequence). This CDR3 is CSARSPGGPTGELFF. The CDR3 bases are TGCAGTGCTAGGTCCCCAGGTGGTCCCACCGGGGAGCTGTTTTTT.

This clonotype was detected many times. V usage is TRBV6-1 and J usage is TRBJ1-1, with 9 bases aligning to TRBD1. Trimming took 6 bases from V and 6 from J; bases not matched to a gene: 11. CDR1 is MNHNS, CDR2 SASEGT, per germline. The CDR3 extends over 15 amino acids. The CDR3 bases are TGTGCCAGCAGCGCCCCGGGACAGGGAGGACCTGAAGCTTTCTTT. It yields the protein CASSAPGQGGPEAFF.

This clonotype was seen more than once but under ten times. The chain has TRBV7-2 and TRBJ2-7; a possible D gene is TRBD1 (6 bases). V was clipped by 5 bases and J by 2 bases, with 13 bases between them. Germline CDR1 reads SGHTA; CDR2 reads FQGNSA. This CDR3 contains 14 residues. The CDR3, as DNA: TGTGCCAGCAGCCACGGGACAAGTACCTACGAGCAGTACTTC. Protein sequence: CASSHGTSTYEQYF.

The chain has TRBV12-3 or TRBV12-4 and TRBJ1-1, with D possibly TRBD1 on 6 matching bases. V dropped 6 bases and J dropped 0 bases, with 14 bases sitting between them. The CDR3 contains 15 residues. DNA for the CDR3: TGTGCCAGCAGCCGACCGGACAGAATGAACACTGAAGCTTTCTTT. It is translated as CASSRPDRMNTEAFF.

This clonotype appeared many times. The genes are TRBV25-1 and TRBJ2-7; 8 nucleotides line up with TRBD1. Germline V gives CDR1 MGHDK, CDR2 SYGVNS. The CDR3 spans 14 residues. With V trimmed by 7 bases and J by 3 bases, 8 bases remained unmatched. CDR3 sequence: CASKGQGASYEQYF. DNA of the CDR3: TGTGCCAGCAAGGGCCAGGGGGCTAGCTACGAGCAGTACTTC.

This clonotype was seen a few times. The chain joins TRBV5-1 to TRBJ2-7; D unclear. CDR1 and CDR2 (germline): SGHRS, YFSETQ. V lost 3 bases, J lost 0 bases, and 7 bases lay in between. The CDR3 is made up of 13 amino acids. The CDR3 reads CASSYPASYEQYF. CDR3 sequence (DNA): TGCGCCAGCAGCTATCCCGCCTCCTACGAGCAGTACTTC.

The chain links TRBV6-5 to TRBJ2-4; 8 bases line up with TRBD1. V dropped 0 bases and J dropped 1; count of bases not matched to a gene: 11. The CDR3 sequence is 19 residues long. Germline V gene lookup returns CDR1 MNHEY and CDR2 SVGAGI. CDR3 coding DNA: TGTGCCAGCAGTTACTCGGGACAGGCTCATCGCGGGGCCAAAAACATTCAGTACTTC. As protein: CASSYSGQAHRGAKNIQYF.

This chain links TRBV14 with TRBJ2-1, with D tentatively TRBD2 (7 bases). The CDR3 consists of 14 residues. Trimming stripped 6 bases from V and 8 bases from J, with 17 bases between. CDR1 SGHDN and CDR2 FVKESK come from the germline V gene. The CDR3 DNA sequence: TGTGCCAGCAGTCGGGGGGCCGGGGGTCATGAGCAGTTCTTC. It yields the protein CASSRGAGGHEQFF.

This clonotype was found a few times. This rearrangement joins TRBV7-2 to TRBJ2-1; D is unresolved. Trimming pared 5 bases from V and 2 bases from J, leaving 13 bases between. The germline CDR1 and CDR2 sequences are SGHTA and FQGNSA. This CDR3 is 15 amino acids long. CDR3 sequence: CASSPLESAYNEQFF. CDR3 nucleotide sequence: TGTGCCAGCAGCCCCTTAGAATCCGCCTACAATGAGCAGTTCTTC. Supplemented by reference TRBV7-2 and TRBJ2-1, the full variable domain reads GAGVSQSPSNKVTEKGKDVELRCDPISGHTALYWYRQSLGQGLEFLIYFQGNSAPDKSGLPSDRFSAERTGGSVSTLTIQRTQQEDSAVYLCASSPLESAYNEQFFGPGTRLTVL.

The chain recombines TRBV7-2 with TRBJ2-3; D is ambiguous. The CDR3 covers 14 residues. The V and J ends lost 6 bases and 10 bases respectively, with 20 bases between them. Germline V gene sequence: CDR1 SGHTA, CDR2 FQGNSA. Here the CDR3 DNA reads TGTGCCAGCAGGAATACGTCGAGGACCCTAGCGCAGTATTTT. This codes for CASRNTSRTLAQYF.

This clonotype was observed a handful of times. The chain combines TRBV29-1 with TRBJ2-7, with D possibly matching TRBD1 (6 bases). Germline values: CDR1 SQVTM, CDR2 ANQGSEA. Trimming pared 0 bases from V and 7 bases from J, leaving 10 bases between. This CDR3 is 12 amino acids long. The CDR3 here is CSVEDQGTEQYF. The DNA of the CDR3 is TGCAGCGTTGAAGATCAGGGGACGGAGCAGTACTTC.

The chain uses TRBV21-1 and TRBJ2-3. TRBV21-1 constitutes a pseudogene. This CDR3 has 14 amino acids. The CDR3 bases are TGTGCCAGCAGCAAATCTCCAGTGACAGATACGCAGTATTTT. The encoded protein is CASSKSPVTDTQYF.

This clonotype was seen more than once but under ten times. The J gene is TRBJ2-7, the V gene TRBV10-3; D might be TRBD1 (5 bases). With 2 bases removed from V and 1 base from J, the gap between germline ends came to 15 bases. The germline V gene encodes CDR1 ENHRY and CDR2 SYGVKD. The CDR3 totals 16 residues. DNA of the CDR3: TGTGCCATCAGTGAGAATATCCAGGGAAAGTCCTACGAGCAGTACTTC. This encodes CAISENIQGKSYEQYF.

The chain combines TRBV24-1 with TRBJ2-3; TRBD2 matches 9 bases. CDR1 and CDR2 (germline): KGHDR, SFDVKD. The CDR3 is 16 residues long. V shed 2 bases and J 1 base; nucleotides not matched to a gene: 3. CDR3 amino acids: CATSDYQREGTDTQYF. Here the CDR3 DNA reads TGTGCCACCAGTGATTACCAGCGGGAGGGCACAGATACGCAGTATTTT.

This clonotype was counted only a few times. This chain joins TRBV10-3 and TRBJ1-3; no clear D. The germline gives CDR1 ENHRY, CDR2 SYGVKD. The CDR3 spans 15 residues. V dropped 3 bases and J dropped 0 bases, with 9 bases sitting between them. CDR3 residues: CAISDWLSSGNTIYF. CDR3 nucleotides: TGTGCCATCAGTGATTGGCTCAGCTCTGGAAACACCATATATTTT.

The CDR3 protein is CAWSVFGGEAFF. The CDR3 nucleotides read TGTGCCTGGAGTGTATTCGGTGGTGAAGCTTTCTTT. This chain connects TRBV30 to TRBJ1-1; D is unclear. Germline V gives CDR1 GTSNPN, CDR2 SVGIG (reference sequence). The V end lost 0 bases, the J end lost 7 bases, and 9 bases lay between the germline ends. This CDR3 contains 12 residues.

This clonotype is a singleton in its sample. The genes are TRBV14 and TRBJ2-3; 10 positions agree with TRBD2. The CDR3 sequence is 15 residues long. The germline CDR1 and CDR2 sequences are SGHDN and FVKESK. V shed 2 bases, J shed 6 bases, and the junction held 5 bases outside the gene matches. CDR3 in amino acids: CASSQLAGVADTQYF. The CDR3 coding sequence is TGTGCCAGCAGCCAACTAGCGGGGGTGGCGGATACGCAGTATTTT.

This clonotype was detected a few times. V usage is TRBV28 and J usage is TRBJ2-2, with D possibly matching TRBD2 (5 bases). CDR3 length equals 18 residues. Trimming cost V 0 bases and J 0 bases, with 14 bases left between them. Germline V gene lookup returns CDR1 MDHEN and CDR2 SYDVKM. The CDR3 bases are TGTGCCAGCAGTTTATGGCCGGGTACGAGGGCGAACACCGGGGAGCTGTTTTTT. Residues: CASSLWPGTRANTGELFF.

V and J are TRBV12-3 or TRBV12-4 and TRBJ2-7; the D gene is possibly TRBD2 (6 bases). The V end lost 3 bases, the J end lost 0 bases, and 9 bases lay between the germline ends. CDR3 length: 14 amino acids. The CDR3 DNA is TGTGCCAGCAGTTTTAAACTAGCCTCCTACGAGCAGTACTTC. Translated, it gives CASSFKLASYEQYF.

This clonotype has a handful of counts. This chain links TRBV10-3 with TRBJ1-1; a possible D gene is TRBD1 (5 bases). Trimming removed 3 bases at V and 3 bases at J, with 8 bases between. CDR3 length equals 13 residues. Per germline, CDR1 ENHRY and CDR2 SYGVKD. The CDR3 nucleotides read TGTGCCATCAGTGAAGGGGCCTACACTGAAGCTTTCTTT. Translated: CAISEGAYTEAFF.

The chain couples TRBV4-1 to TRBJ2-3; D not certain. Germline V gene lookup returns CDR1 MGHRA and CDR2 YSYEKL. This CDR3 is built from 14 residues. The V and J ends lost 0 bases and 4 bases respectively, with 8 bases between them. CDR3 sequence (DNA): TGCGCCAGCAGCCAAGACTCTAGGGCAGATACGCAGTATTTT. This sequence encodes CASSQDSRADTQYF.

This clonotype was counted between two and nine times. This chain uses TRBV5-1 with TRBJ2-1, with D hard to call. CDR1 and CDR2 (germline): SGHRS, YFSETQ. Trimming removed 1 base at V and 10 bases at J, with 12 bases between. This CDR3 is built from 13 residues. The CDR3: CASSLFPMYEQFF. CDR3 nucleotide sequence: TGCGCCAGCAGCTTGTTCCCTATGTACGAGCAGTTCTTC. Full variable domain (outside the CDR3, taken from reference TRBV5-1 and TRBJ2-1): KAGVTQTPRYLIKTRGQQVTLSCSPISGHRSVSWYQQTPGQGLQFLFEYFSETQRNKGNFPGRFSGRQFSNSRSEMNVSTLELGDSALYLCASSLFPMYEQFFGPGTRLTVL.

A few counts support this clonotype. The chain uses TRBV5-1 and TRBJ2-7; 7 nucleotides align to TRBD2. The CDR3 is 15 amino acids. Germline trimming cut 0 bases from V and 1 base from J; bases unmatched to any gene: 4. From germline, CDR1 is SGHRS and CDR2 YFSETQ. CDR3 bases: TGCGCCAGCAGCTTGGGGCAGCGGGGATCCTACGAGCAGTACTTC. It specifies CASSLGQRGSYEQYF.

V is TRBV10-3 and J is TRBJ2-7; D remains unclear. Trimming stripped 4 bases from V and 1 base from J, with 8 bases between. CDR1 ENHRY and CDR2 SYGVKD come from the germline V gene. The CDR3 sequence is 13 residues long. The CDR3 DNA reads as TGTGCCATCAGTGTGGTTGCTTCCTACGAGCAGTACTTC. It is translated as CAISVVASYEQYF.